Below are 27 T cell receptor beta chains sequenced from a single sample in a study of cytomegalovirus exposure and HLA in healthy donors. Sequenced by immunoSEQ multiplex PCR; TCRdb stores in-frame clones only, minus some. The sample comprises tens of thousands of clones, roughly 91% of which are singletons, and over 2% rests with the top ten. The sequenced sample consisted of PBMCs. These receptors came from a woman in her twenties or thirties in good health and CMV-seronegative.

The CDR3 region has the DNA TGTGCCAGTAGTATCGGAGGGGCAAACACTGAAGCTTTCTTT. As protein: CASSIGGANTEAFF. The chain combines TRBV19 with TRBJ1-1; tentative D call: TRBD1 (5 bases). This CDR3 has 14 residues. Trimming took off 3 bases at V and 2 bases at J, with 10 bases between the two ends. Germline-derived CDR1 and CDR2 are LNHDA and SQIVND (reference sequence).

J is TRBJ1-2 and V is TRBV29-1, with TRBD1 matching over 8 bases. J gave up 1 base and V 4 bases, and 26 bases lay outside the gene matches. The CDR3 consists of 21 residues. Germline V lookup: CDR1 SQVTM, CDR2 ANQGSEA. The CDR3 DNA sequence: TGCAGCGTTGTGTGGGAGACAGGGGTTCGCGGATACCGCCTCGGTAACTATGGCTACACCTTC. The encoded protein is CSVVWETGVRGYRLGNYGYTF.

The V call is TRBV6-6, the J call TRBJ2-5; D might be TRBD2 (7 bases). The CDR3 contains 14 residues. V was cut by 2 bases and J by 4 bases, with 11 bases left in between. CDR1 is MNHNY and CDR2 is SVGAGI in the germline V gene (reference sequence). The CDR3 DNA is TGTGCCAGCAGTTACGGGGGGGCAGGAGAGACCCAGTACTTC. Translation: CASSYGGAGETQYF.

Comments on this clone: This same CDR3 is encoded by further DNA sequences in the sample. The J gene is TRBJ2-1, the V gene TRBV27; possible D gene TRBD2, 5 bases. The CDR3 has 15 amino acids. V lost 3 bases and J lost 0, with 9 bases in between. Germline V gives CDR1 MNHEY, CDR2 SMNVEV (reference sequence). CDR3 sequence (DNA): TGTGCCAGCAGTTTCTCGGGGAGCTCCTACAATGAGCAGTTCTTC. Protein product: CASSFSGSSYNEQFF.

This rearrangement joins TRBV7-9 to TRBJ1-3, with D perhaps TRBD1 (5 bases). V was cut by 1 base and J by 0 bases, with 16 bases left in between. CDR1 and CDR2 (germline): SEHNR, FQNEAQ (reference sequence). The CDR3 is made up of 18 amino acids. In nucleotides, the CDR3 is TGTGCCAGCAGCTTAGTACTCCTCGGGGGGTACTCTGGAAACACCATATATTTT. Its protein product is CASSLVLLGGYSGNTIYF.

V and J are TRBV2 and TRBJ2-5, with TRBD2 matching over 8 bases. CDR1 and CDR2 from the germline V gene are SNHLY and FYNNEI. The CDR3 covers 15 residues. J gave up 9 bases and V 3 bases, and 12 bases lay outside the gene matches. DNA for the CDR3: TGTGCCAGCAGTGACGGGAGGGCGGGGCGAGGGGCCCAGTACTTC. It translates to CASSDGRAGRGAQYF.

The V gene is TRBV28, the J gene TRBJ2-5; 15 bases match TRBD2. The ends lost 6 bases at V and 3 bases at J; junction bases unmatched: 5. The CDR3 is 16 amino acids. Germline V lookup: CDR1 MDHEN, CDR2 SYDVKM. CDR3 amino acids: CASSRGLAGGEETQYF. The CDR3 DNA reads as TGTGCCAGCAGCCGCGGACTAGCGGGAGGGGAAGAGACCCAGTACTTC.

This chain joins TRBV2 and TRBJ1-4; D is perhaps TRBD1 (6 bases). CDR3 length equals 15 residues. Trimming took 7 bases from V and 3 from J, leaving 15 bases between them. Germline CDR1 is SNHLY and CDR2 is FYNNEI. CDR3 sequence (DNA): TGTGCCAGCACCAGATCCAGGGGTGCTAATGAAAAACTGTTTTTT. Translated, it gives CASTRSRGANEKLFF.

The chain joins TRBV28 to TRBJ2-7; 10 bases are shared with TRBD2. V was clipped by 5 bases and J by 7 bases; unmatched bases: 11. The CDR3 totals 15 residues. Germline CDR1 reads MDHEN; CDR2 reads SYDVKM. CDR3 sequence reads: CASSPSTSGPREQYF. CDR3 DNA sequence: TGTGCCAGCAGTCCCTCGACTAGCGGGCCGAGAGAGCAGTACTTC.

The chain couples TRBV7-8 to TRBJ1-2; 7 bases are shared with TRBD1. With V trimmed by 1 base and J by 4 bases, 3 bases remained unmatched. The CDR3 has 14 residues. Germline loops: CDR1 SGHVS, CDR2 FQNEAQ. The CDR3 region has the DNA TGTGCCAGCAGCTTAGGACAGGGCGGCTATGGCTACACCTTC. It specifies CASSLGQGGYGYTF.

Relative to its sample, this clone is medium-sized. The chain uses TRBV27 and TRBJ2-7; D is possibly TRBD2 (5 bases). The length of the CDR3 is 13 residues. Germline CDR1 is MNHEY and CDR2 is SMNVEV (reference sequence). V was clipped by 7 bases and J by 7 bases, with 17 bases between them. The CDR3 DNA follows: TGTGCCAGCATGGGTGCGGGTAGGAGAGAGCAGTACTTC. Amino acid sequence: CASMGAGRREQYF.

This clone is a singleton in its sample. The chain recombines TRBV18 with TRBJ2-1; D may be TRBD1 (6 bases). The CDR3 runs to 15 residues. The germline CDR1 and CDR2 sequences are KGHSH and LQKENI. Trimming left V 2 bases short and J 7 bases short, with 15 bases between. The CDR3 is CASSPVQGQGNEQFF. The CDR3 coding sequence is TGTGCCAGCTCACCAGTCCAGGGGCAAGGGAATGAGCAGTTCTTC. The variable domain in full, with the rest retrieved from reference TRBV18 and TRBJ2-1, is NAGVMQNPRHLVRRRGQEARLRCSPMKGHSHVYWYRQLPEEGLKFMVYLQKENIIDESGMPKERFSAEFPKEGPSILRIQQVVRGDSAAYFCASSPVQGQGNEQFFGPGTRLTVL.

The chain combines TRBV19 with TRBJ1-5, with 7 bases lining up with TRBD1. The J segment lost 3 bases and the V segment lost 3 bases, leaving 8 bases of the junction unmatched. This CDR3 has 16 residues. CDR1 and CDR2 from the germline V gene are LNHDA and SQIVND (reference sequence). CDR3 coding DNA: TGTGCCAGTAGTATTCCCGGGACAGCCGTCAATCAGCCCCAGCATTTT. Its translation: CASSIPGTAVNQPQHF. The full variable domain, its missing parts supplied by reference TRBV19 and TRBJ1-5, is DGGITQSPKYLFRKEGQNVTLSCEQNLNHDAMYWYRQDPGQGLRLIYYSQIVNDFQKGDIAEGYSVSREKKESFPLTVTSAQKNPTAFYLCASSIPGTAVNQPQHFGDGTRLSIL.

This sequence joins TRBV5-4 and TRBJ2-1; D is uncertain. The V gene's germline CDR1 is SGHNT and CDR2 YYREEE (reference sequence). V lost 8 bases, J lost 2 bases, and 14 bases lay in between. CDR3 length: 14 amino acids. The DNA of the CDR3 is TGTGCCAGTAGAGATAATACAGCCTACAATGAGCAGTTCTTC. This codes for CASRDNTAYNEQFF. Full variable domain (rest looked up from reference TRBV5-4 and TRBJ2-1): ETGVTQSPTHLIKTRGQQVTLRCSSQSGHNTVSWYQQALGQGPQFIFQYYREEENGRGNFPPRFSGLQFPNYSSELNVNALELDDSALYLCASRDNTAYNEQFFGPGTRLTVL.

The chain links TRBV7-3 to TRBJ2-2; tentatively, D is TRBD2 (6 bases). Per germline, CDR1 SGHTA and CDR2 FQGTGA. This CDR3 has 15 amino acids. V was shortened by 2 bases and J by 5 bases, with 12 bases between the two germline ends. The CDR3 sequence: CASSLGTVGTGELFF. The CDR3 DNA follows: TGTGCCAGCAGCTTAGGGACTGTGGGGACCGGGGAGCTGTTTTTT. The full variable domain, rest sourced from reference TRBV7-3 and TRBJ2-2, is GAGVSQTPSNKVTEKGKYVELRCDPISGHTALYWYRQSLGQGPEFLIYFQGTGAADDSGLPNDRFFAVRPEGSVSTLKIQRTERGDSAVYLCASSLGTVGTGELFFGEGSRLTVL.

The V and J genes are TRBV18 and TRBJ2-5; D may be TRBD1 (5 bases). Germline V gene sequence: CDR1 KGHSH, CDR2 LQKENI. Deletions cut 4 bases from V and 5 bases from J, with 11 bases between. The CDR3 contains 13 residues. The CDR3 reads CASSRSGKETQYF. The DNA of the CDR3 is TGTGCCAGCTCACGGTCAGGGAAGGAGACCCAGTACTTC.

The J gene is TRBJ2-1, the V gene TRBV11-2; 12 bases map to TRBD2. After removal of 1 base from V and 10 bases from J, the junction contained 8 bases not matched to a gene. The germline V gene encodes CDR1 SGHAT and CDR2 FQNNGV. The CDR3 has 16 residues. The CDR3 DNA sequence: TGTGCCAGCAGCTTAGGAGGACTAGCGGGATGGAACGAGCAGTTCTTC. Translation: CASSLGGLAGWNEQFF.

This chain joins TRBV11-2 and TRBJ1-1, with D maybe TRBD1 (5 bases). The CDR3 spans 13 residues. Trimming cost V 4 bases and J 4 bases, with 10 bases left between them. From germline, CDR1 is SGHAT and CDR2 FQNNGV. This chain's CDR3 is CASSSSGPTEAFF. Written as DNA, the CDR3 is TGTGCCAGCAGCTCCTCAGGGCCCACTGAAGCTTTCTTT.

J is TRBJ1-1 and V is TRBV7-9; the D gene is possibly TRBD1 (6 bases). The CDR3 runs 15 residues. V shed 2 bases and J shed 2 bases, with 12 bases lying between them. CDR1 and CDR2 from the germline V gene are SEHNR and FQNEAQ (reference sequence). The CDR3 nucleotides read TGTGCCAGCAGCTTACGGGAAGGGGGTAACACTGAAGCTTTCTTT. Translated: CASSLREGGNTEAFF.

V is TRBV10-3 and J is TRBJ2-3; TRBD1 matches 9 bases. This CDR3 region has 16 residues. The V gene end was trimmed by 2 bases and the J gene end by 4 bases; junction bases not matched to a gene: 7. Germline CDR1 reads ENHRY; CDR2 reads SYGVKD. The chain's CDR3 is CAISEGQGKSADTQYF. The CDR3 DNA follows: TGTGCCATCAGTGAGGGACAGGGGAAAAGTGCAGATACGCAGTATTTT.

The chain carries TRBV28 and TRBJ1-5; TRBD1 matches 8 bases. After removal of 8 bases from V and 2 bases from J, the junction contained 11 bases not matched to a gene. This CDR3 region has 16 residues. Germline loops: CDR1 MDHEN, CDR2 SYDVKM. CDR3 loop: CASYRTGSIGNQPQHF. CDR3 in DNA: TGTGCCAGCTATAGGACAGGGTCGATTGGCAATCAGCCCCAGCATTTT.

The chain joins TRBV6-1 to TRBJ1-5; possible D gene TRBD1, 5 bases. CDR1 MNHNS and CDR2 SASEGT come from the germline V gene. V was cut by 5 bases and J by 9 bases, with 11 bases left in between. This CDR3 has 12 amino acids. This CDR3 reads CASSPGVSPQHF. DNA of the CDR3: TGTGCCAGCAGTCCGGGGGTCTCGCCCCAGCATTTT.

The J gene is TRBJ2-3, the V gene TRBV27; 8 nucleotides match TRBD1. CDR3 size: 16 residues. The ends lost 0 bases at V and 5 bases at J; junction bases unmatched: 7. Per germline, CDR1 MNHEY and CDR2 SMNVEV (reference sequence). The CDR3 protein is CASSLSSQGAGDTQYF. The CDR3 DNA is TGTGCCAGCAGTTTATCGTCCCAGGGGGCGGGAGATACGCAGTATTTT.

The rearrangement joins TRBV2 to TRBJ1-1, with D maybe TRBD1 (5 bases). CDR1 and CDR2 from the germline V gene are SNHLY and FYNNEI. The CDR3 sequence is 14 residues long. V dropped 7 bases and J dropped 3 bases, with 15 bases sitting between them. CDR3 sequence: CASTGGGRDTEAFF. The CDR3 DNA follows: TGTGCCAGCACCGGGGGGGGGAGGGACACTGAAGCTTTCTTT.

The chain uses TRBV7-2 and TRBJ1-1, with a tentative D call TRBD1 (5 bases). There are 12 residues in the CDR3. CDR1 and CDR2 from the germline V gene are SGHTA and FQGNSA. Trimming stripped 3 bases from V and 5 bases from J, with 7 bases between. For the CDR3, the DNA is TGTGCCAGCAGCTTCCAGGGTACTGAAGCTTTCTTT. Protein: CASSFQGTEAFF.

The chain links TRBV7-9 to TRBJ2-1; TRBD2 matches 11 bases. This CDR3 contains 16 residues. V shed 5 bases and J 5 bases; nucleotides not matched to a gene: 8. In germline, CDR1 is SEHNR, CDR2 FQNEAQ (reference sequence). This CDR3 reads CASSPGTTSGNNEQFF. The CDR3 DNA follows: TGTGCCAGCAGCCCCGGGACGACTAGCGGGAACAATGAGCAGTTCTTC.

V and J are TRBV19 and TRBJ1-5, with no clear D. Trimming pared 2 bases from V and 0 bases from J, leaving 8 bases between. Germline CDR1 and CDR2: LNHDA and SQIVND (reference sequence). The CDR3 covers 15 residues. The CDR3 DNA reads as TGTGCCAGTAGTATATGGGCCAGTAGCAATCAGCCCCAGCATTTT. Protein product: CASSIWASSNQPQHF.